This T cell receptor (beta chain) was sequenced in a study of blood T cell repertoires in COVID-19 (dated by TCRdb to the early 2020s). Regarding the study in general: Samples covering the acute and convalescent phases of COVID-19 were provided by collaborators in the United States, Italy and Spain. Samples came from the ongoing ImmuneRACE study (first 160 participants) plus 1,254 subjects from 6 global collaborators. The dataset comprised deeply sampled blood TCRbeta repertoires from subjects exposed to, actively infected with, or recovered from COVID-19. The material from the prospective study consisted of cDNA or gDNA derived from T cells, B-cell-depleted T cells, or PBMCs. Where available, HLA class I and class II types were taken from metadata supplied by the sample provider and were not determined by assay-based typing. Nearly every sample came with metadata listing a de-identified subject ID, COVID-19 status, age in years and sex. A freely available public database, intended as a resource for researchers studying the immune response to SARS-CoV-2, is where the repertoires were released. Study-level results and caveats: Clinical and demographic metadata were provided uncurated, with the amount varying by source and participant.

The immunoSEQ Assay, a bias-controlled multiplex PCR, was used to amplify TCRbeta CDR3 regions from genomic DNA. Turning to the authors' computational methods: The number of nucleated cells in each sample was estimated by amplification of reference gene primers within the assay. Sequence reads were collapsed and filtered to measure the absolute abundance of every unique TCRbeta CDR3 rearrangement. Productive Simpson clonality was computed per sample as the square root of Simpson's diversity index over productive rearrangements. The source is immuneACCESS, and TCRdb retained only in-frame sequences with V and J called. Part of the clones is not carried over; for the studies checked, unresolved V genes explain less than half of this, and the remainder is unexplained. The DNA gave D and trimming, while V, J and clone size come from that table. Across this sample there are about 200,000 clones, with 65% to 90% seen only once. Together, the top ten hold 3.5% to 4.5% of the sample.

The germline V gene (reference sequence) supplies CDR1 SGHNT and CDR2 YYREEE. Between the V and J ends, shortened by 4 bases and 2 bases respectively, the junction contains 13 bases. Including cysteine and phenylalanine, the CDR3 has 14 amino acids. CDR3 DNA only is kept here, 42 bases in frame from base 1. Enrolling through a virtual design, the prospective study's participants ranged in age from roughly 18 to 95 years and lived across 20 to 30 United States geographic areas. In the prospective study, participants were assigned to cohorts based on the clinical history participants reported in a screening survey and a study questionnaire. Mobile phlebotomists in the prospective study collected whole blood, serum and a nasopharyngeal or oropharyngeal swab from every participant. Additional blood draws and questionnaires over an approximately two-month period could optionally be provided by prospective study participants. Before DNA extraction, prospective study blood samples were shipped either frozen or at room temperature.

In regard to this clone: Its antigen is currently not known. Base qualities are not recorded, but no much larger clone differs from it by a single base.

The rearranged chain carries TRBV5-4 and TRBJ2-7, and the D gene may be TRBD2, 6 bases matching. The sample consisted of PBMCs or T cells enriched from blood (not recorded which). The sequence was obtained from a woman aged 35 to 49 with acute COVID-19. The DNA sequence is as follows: TGTGCCAGCAGCAACCCGGGACTTACCTACGAGCAGTACTTC. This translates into CASSNPGLTYEQYF.